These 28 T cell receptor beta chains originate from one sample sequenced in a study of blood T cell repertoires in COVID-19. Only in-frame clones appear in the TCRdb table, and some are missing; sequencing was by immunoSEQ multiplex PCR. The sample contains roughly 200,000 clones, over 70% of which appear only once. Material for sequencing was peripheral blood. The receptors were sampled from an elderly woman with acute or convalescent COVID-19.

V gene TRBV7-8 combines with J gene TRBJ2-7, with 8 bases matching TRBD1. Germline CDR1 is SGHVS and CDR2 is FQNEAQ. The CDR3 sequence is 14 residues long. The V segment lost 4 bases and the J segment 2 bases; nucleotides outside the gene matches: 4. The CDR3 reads CASSSRTGTYEQYF. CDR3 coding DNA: TGTGCCAGCAGCTCCAGGACAGGGACCTACGAGCAGTACTTC.

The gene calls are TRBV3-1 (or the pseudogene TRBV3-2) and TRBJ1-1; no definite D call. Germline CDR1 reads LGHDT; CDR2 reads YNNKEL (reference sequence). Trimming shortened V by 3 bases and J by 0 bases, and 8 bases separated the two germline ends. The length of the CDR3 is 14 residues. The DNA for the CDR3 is TGTGCCAGCAGCCATGCAGTAATGAACACTGAAGCTTTCTTT. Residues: CASSHAVMNTEAFF.

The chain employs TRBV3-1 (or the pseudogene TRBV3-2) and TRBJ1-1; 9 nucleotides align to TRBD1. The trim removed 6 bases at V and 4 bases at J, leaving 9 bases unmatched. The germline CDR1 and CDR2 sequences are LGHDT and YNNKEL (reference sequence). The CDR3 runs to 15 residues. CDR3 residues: CASSSTGGAFTEAFF. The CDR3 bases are TGTGCCAGCAGTTCTACAGGGGGCGCGTTCACTGAAGCTTTCTTT.

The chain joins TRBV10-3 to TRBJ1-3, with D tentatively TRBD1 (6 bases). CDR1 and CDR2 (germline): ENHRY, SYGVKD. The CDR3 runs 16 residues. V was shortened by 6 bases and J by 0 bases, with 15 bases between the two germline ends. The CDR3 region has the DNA TGTGCCATCAGAGCCCCGGGACAAACCTCTGGAAACACCATATATTTT. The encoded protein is CAIRAPGQTSGNTIYF.

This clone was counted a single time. The DNA of the CDR3 is TGTGCCAGCAGCGTAGAGGGACAGGGCCTGCAAGAGCAGTACTTC. Protein product: CASSVEGQGLQEQYF. The chain links TRBV9 to TRBJ2-7; TRBD1 agrees at 9 bases. The CDR3 runs 15 residues. The germline gives CDR1 SGDLS, CDR2 YYNGEE. Losses at the gene ends were 0 bases for V and 7 bases for J; bases not matched to a gene: 8. Full variable domain (outside the CDR3, taken from reference TRBV9 and TRBJ2-7): DSGVTQTPKHLITATGQRVTLRCSPRSGDLSVYWYQQSLDQGLQFLIQYYNGEERAKGNILERFSAQQFPDLHSELNLSSLELGDSALYFCASSVEGQGLQEQYFGPGTRLTVT.

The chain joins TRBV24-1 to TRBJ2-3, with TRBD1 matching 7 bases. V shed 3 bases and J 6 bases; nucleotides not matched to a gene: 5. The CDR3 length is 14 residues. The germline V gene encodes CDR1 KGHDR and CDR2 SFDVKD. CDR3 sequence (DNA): TGTGCCACCAGTGATCCCGACAGGGTGGATACGCAGTATTTT. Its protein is CATSDPDRVDTQYF.

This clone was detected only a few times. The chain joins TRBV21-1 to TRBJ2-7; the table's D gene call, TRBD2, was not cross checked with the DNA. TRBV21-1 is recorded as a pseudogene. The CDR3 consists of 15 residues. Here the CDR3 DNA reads TGTGCCAGCAGGCCCCCCGAGGAGGGTGACTACGAGCAGTACTTC. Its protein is CASRPPEEGDYEQYF.

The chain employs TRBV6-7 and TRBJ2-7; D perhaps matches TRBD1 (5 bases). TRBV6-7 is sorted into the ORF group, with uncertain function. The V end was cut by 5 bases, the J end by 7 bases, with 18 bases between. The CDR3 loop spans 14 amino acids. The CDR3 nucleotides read TGTGCCAGCAGTGTCGACAGCCCCATGGGGGAGCAGTACTTC. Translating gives CASSVDSPMGEQYF.

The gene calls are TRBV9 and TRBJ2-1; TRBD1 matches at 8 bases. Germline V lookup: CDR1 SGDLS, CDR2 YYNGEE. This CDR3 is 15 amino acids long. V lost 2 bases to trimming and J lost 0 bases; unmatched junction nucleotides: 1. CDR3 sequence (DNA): TGTGCCAGCAGCGTTGACAGGGGCTCCTACAATGAGCAGTTCTTC. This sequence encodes CASSVDRGSYNEQFF.

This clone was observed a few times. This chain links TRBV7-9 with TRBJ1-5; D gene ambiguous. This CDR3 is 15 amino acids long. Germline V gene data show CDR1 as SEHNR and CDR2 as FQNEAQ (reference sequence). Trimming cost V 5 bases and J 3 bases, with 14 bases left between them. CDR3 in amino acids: CASSESAAINQPQHF. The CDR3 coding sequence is TGTGCCAGCAGCGAGTCAGCGGCGATCAATCAGCCCCAGCATTTT.

The DNA for the CDR3 is TGTGCCAGCAGTCAGGACAGGGGTCTCTATGGCTACACCTTC. Its translation is CASSQDRGLYGYTF. The V gene is TRBV6-6, the J gene TRBJ1-2, with 9 nucleotides matching TRBD1. From germline, CDR1 is MNHNY and CDR2 SVGAGI (reference sequence). V lost 5 bases, J lost 4 bases, and 5 bases stayed unmatched. This CDR3 is built from 14 residues.

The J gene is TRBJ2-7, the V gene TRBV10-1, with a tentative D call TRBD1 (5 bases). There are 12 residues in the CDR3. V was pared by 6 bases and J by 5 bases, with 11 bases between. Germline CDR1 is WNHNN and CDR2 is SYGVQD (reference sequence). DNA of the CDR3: TGCGCCAGCAGAGACAGCTGTCACGAGCAGTACTTC. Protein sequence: CASRDSCHEQYF.

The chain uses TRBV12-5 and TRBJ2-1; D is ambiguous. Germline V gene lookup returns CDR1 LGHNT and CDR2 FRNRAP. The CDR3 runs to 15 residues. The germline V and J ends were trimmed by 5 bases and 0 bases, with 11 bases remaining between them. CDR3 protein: CASGPKLSSYNEQFF. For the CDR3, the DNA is TGTGCTAGTGGTCCAAAACTAAGCTCCTACAATGAGCAGTTCTTC.

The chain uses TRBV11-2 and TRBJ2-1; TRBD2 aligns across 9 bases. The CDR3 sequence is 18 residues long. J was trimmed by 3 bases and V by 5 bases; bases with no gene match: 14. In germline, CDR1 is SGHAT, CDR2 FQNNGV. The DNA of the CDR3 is TGTGCCAGCAGCGTATTAGCGGGGGCCCTCTCTTACTACAATGAGCAGTTCTTC. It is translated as CASSVLAGALSYYNEQFF.

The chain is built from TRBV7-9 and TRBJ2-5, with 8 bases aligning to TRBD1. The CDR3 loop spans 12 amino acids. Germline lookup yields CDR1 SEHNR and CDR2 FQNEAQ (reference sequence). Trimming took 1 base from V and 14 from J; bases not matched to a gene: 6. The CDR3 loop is CASSLETGGKYF. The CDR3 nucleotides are TGTGCCAGCAGCTTAGAAACAGGGGGAAAATACTTC.

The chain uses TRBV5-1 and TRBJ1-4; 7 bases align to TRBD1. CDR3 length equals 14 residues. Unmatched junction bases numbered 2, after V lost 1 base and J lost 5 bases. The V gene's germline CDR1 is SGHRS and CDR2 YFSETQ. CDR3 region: CASSLQQGNEKLFF. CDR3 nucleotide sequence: TGCGCCAGCAGCTTGCAACAGGGGAATGAAAAACTGTTTTTT. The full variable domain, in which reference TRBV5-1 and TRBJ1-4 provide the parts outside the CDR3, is KAGVTQTPRYLIKTRGQQVTLSCSPISGHRSVSWYQQTPGQGLQFLFEYFSETQRNKGNFPGRFSGRQFSNSRSEMNVSTLELGDSALYLCASSLQQGNEKLFFGSGTQLSVL.

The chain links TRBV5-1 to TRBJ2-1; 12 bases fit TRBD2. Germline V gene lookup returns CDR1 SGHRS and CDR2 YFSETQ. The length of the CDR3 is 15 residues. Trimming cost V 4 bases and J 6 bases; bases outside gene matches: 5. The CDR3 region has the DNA TGCGCCAGCAGCCTACAGGGACTAGCGGGCAATGAGCAGTTCTTC. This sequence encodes CASSLQGLAGNEQFF.

This CDR3 reads CATSDATPKWRVGSNQPQHF. CDR3 nucleotides: TGTGCCACCAGTGATGCGACCCCTAAGTGGAGGGTGGGAAGCAATCAGCCCCAGCATTTT. This chain links TRBV24-1 with TRBJ1-5; D ambiguous. CDR1 is KGHDR and CDR2 is SFDVKD in the germline V gene. The CDR3 runs to 20 residues. Trimming took 3 bases from V and 1 from J, leaving 24 bases between them.

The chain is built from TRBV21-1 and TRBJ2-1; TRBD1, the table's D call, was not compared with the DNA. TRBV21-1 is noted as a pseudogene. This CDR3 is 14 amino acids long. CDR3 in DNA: TGTGCCAGCAGCAAAGGGCCCCCCTACAATGAGCAGTTCTTC. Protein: CASSKGPPYNEQFF.

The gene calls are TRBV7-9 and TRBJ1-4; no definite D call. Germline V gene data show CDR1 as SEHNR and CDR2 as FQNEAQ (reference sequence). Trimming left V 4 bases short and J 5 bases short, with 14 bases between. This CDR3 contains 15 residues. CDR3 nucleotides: TGTGCCAGCAGCTCCTGGGGAGGGAGGAATGAAAAACTGTTTTTT. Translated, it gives CASSSWGGRNEKLFF.

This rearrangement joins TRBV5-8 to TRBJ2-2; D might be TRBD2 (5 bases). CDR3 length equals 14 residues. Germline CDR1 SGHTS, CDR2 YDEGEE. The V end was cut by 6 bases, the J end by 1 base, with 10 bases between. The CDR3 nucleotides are TGTGCCAGCAAGCGCGGGCTGAACACCGGGGAGCTGTTTTTT. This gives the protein CASKRGLNTGELFF.

CDR3 sequence (DNA): TGCGCCAGCAGCTCCAGCTGGCGGGAGGAGAGAGAGACCCAGTACTTC. Translated: CASSSSWREERETQYF. The chain couples TRBV5-1 to TRBJ2-5; 8 nucleotides line up with TRBD2. There are 16 residues in the CDR3. Germline lookup yields CDR1 SGHRS and CDR2 YFSETQ. V lost 3 bases to trimming and J lost 4 bases; unmatched junction nucleotides: 11.

Here the CDR3 reads CASSRGQGADQPQHF. CDR3 in DNA: TGTGCCAGCAGCAGGGGACAGGGGGCCGACCAGCCCCAGCATTTT. The genes are TRBV5-4 and TRBJ1-5; TRBD1 matches 12 bases. V trimming: 4 bases; J trimming: 7 bases; junction bases outside the gene matches: 6. In germline, CDR1 is SGHNT, CDR2 YYREEE (reference sequence). This CDR3 comprises 15 residues. Drawing the rest from reference TRBV5-4 and TRBJ1-5, the complete variable domain is ETGVTQSPTHLIKTRGQQVTLRCSSQSGHNTVSWYQQALGQGPQFIFQYYREEENGRGNFPPRFSGLQFPNYSSELNVNALELDDSALYLCASSRGQGADQPQHFGDGTRLSIL.

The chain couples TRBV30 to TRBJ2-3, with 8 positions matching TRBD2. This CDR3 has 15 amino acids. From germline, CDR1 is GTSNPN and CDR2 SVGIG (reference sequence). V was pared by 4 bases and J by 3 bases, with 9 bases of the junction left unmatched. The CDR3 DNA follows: TGTGCCTGGAAGGATAAGCGACTAGCGACAGATACGCAGTATTTT. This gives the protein CAWKDKRLATDTQYF.

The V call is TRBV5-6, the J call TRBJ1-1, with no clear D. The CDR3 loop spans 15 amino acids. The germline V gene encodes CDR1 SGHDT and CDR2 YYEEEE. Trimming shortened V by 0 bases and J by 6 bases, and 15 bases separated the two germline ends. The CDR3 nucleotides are TGTGCCAGCAGCTTGGTAGCCTCTGGATGGGCTGAAGCTTTCTTT. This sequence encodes CASSLVASGWAEAFF.

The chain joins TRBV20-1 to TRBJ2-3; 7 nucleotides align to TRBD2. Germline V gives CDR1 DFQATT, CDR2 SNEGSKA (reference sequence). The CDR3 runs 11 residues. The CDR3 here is CSGPGGGTQYF. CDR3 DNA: TGCAGCGGGCCGGGCGGGGGTACGCAGTATTTT.

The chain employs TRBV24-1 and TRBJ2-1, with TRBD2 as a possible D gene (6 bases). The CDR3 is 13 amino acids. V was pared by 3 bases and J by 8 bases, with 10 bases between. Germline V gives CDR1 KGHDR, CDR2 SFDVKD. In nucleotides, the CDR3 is TGTGCCACCAGTGATGGGAGGAACTATGAGCAGTTCTTC. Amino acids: CATSDGRNYEQFF.

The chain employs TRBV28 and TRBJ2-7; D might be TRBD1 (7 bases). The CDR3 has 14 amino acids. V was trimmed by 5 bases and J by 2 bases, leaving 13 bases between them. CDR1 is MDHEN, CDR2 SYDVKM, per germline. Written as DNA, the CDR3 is TGTGCCAGCAGTCCCGCGGGACAGACCTACGAGCAGTACTTC. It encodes CASSPAGQTYEQYF.